This T cell receptor beta chain came from a study of shared T cell receptors in the human thymus. The method was immunoSEQ multiplex PCR; TCRdb's version includes in-frame clones alone and lacks a portion of them. This sample has hundreds of thousands of clones, with approximately 95% found just once. This CDR3 is built from 14 residues. V was shortened by 3 bases and J by 4 bases, with 12 bases between the two germline ends. Germline CDR1 is MNHEY and CDR2 is SVGAGI. The sequence was obtained from a human donor. The sample taken for sequencing was thymocytes. The chain uses TRBV6-5 and TRBJ2-5; no firm D call. In DNA form, the CDR3 reads TGTGCCAGCAGTTATCGCCTGTTCGGAGAGACCCAGTACTTC. It translates to CASSYRLFGETQYF.